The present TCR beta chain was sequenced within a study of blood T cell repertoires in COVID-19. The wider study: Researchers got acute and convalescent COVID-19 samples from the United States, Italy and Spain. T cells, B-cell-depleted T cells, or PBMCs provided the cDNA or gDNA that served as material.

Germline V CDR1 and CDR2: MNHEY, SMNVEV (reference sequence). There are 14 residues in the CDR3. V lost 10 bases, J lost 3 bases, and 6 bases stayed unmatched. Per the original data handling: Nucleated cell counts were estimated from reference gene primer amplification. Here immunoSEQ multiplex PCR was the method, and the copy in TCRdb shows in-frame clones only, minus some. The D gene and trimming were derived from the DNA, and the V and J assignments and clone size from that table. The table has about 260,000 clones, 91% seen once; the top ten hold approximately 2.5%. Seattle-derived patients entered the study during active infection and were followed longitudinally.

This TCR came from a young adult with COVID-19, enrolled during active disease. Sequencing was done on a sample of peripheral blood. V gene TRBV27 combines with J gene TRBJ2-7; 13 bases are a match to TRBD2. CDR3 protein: CATRWTSGSYEQYF. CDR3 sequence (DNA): TGTGCCACCCGATGGACTAGCGGGAGCTACGAGCAGTACTTC.